These 3 T cell receptor beta chains originate from one sample sequenced in a study of cytomegalovirus exposure and HLA in healthy donors. PCR employed 60 Vbeta and 13 Jbeta primers. The method was immunoSEQ multiplex PCR; TCRdb's version includes in-frame clones alone and lacks a portion of them. The repertoire holds around 150,000 clones, with roughly 80% as singletons. Input material: PBMCs. The receptors stem from a girl between 5 and 17 years old in good health and CMV-seropositive.

As for this clone: A read error may account for a junction end that differs from germline. The V call is TRBV10-3, the J call TRBJ2-1; 7 bases are shared with TRBD2. CDR1 is ENHRY, CDR2 SYGVKD, per germline. The CDR3 is 15 amino acids. This CDR3 reads CATSDGGGAYNEQFF. The DNA of the CDR3 is TGTGCCACCAGTGATGGCGGGGGAGCCTACAATGAGCAGTTCTTC.

This clone has just one count. The rearrangement links TRBV11-3 to TRBJ2-7; 7 bases map to TRBD1. The CDR3 loop spans 14 amino acids. Germline CDR1 reads SGHNT; CDR2 reads YENEEA. V trimming: 5 bases; J trimming: 0 bases; junction bases outside the gene matches: 4. The CDR3 region has the DNA TGTGCCAGCAGCCTACGGACAGGCTCCTACGAGCAGTACTTC. This encodes CASSLRTGSYEQYF.

Notes on this clone: An end of the junction does not agree with germline; a read error may underlie this. V usage is TRBV7-9 and J usage is TRBJ2-3; 8 bases match TRBD2. Germline V gene sequence: CDR1 SEHNR, CDR2 FQNEAQ (reference sequence). This CDR3 has 15 residues. The CDR3 DNA sequence: TGTTCCAGCAGCTTATCGGGGGGGTTTCCAGATACGCAGTATTTT. Amino acids: CSSSLSGGFPDTQYF.